A single sample is the source of the 4 T cell receptor beta chains below, sequenced in a study of STAT3 mutations in large granular lymphocyte leukemia. Only in-frame clones appear in the TCRdb table, and some are missing; sequencing was by immunoSEQ multiplex PCR. This table holds 20,000 or so clones, approximately 90% found once. The study, taken as a whole, reports: In T-cell large granular lymphocyte leukemia, about half of patients showed multiple immunodominant subclonotypes.

Their cognate antigens are unknown. The sample consisted of peripheral blood mononuclear cells. These receptors were obtained from a man aged 55-75 years with T-cell large granular lymphocyte leukemia. Some clones in this sample may be carry-over from other donors' samples.

This rearrangement joins TRBV5-4 to TRBJ1-1; no clear D. This CDR3 region has 13 residues. The germline gives CDR1 SGHNT, CDR2 YYREEE (reference sequence). The germline V and J ends were trimmed by 0 bases and 1 base, with 4 bases remaining between them. CDR3: CASSLGRNTEAFF. The CDR3 coding sequence is TGTGCCAGCAGCTTGGGTCGGAACACTGAAGCTTTCTTT.

The chain joins TRBV29-1 to TRBJ2-7, with 10 bases fitting TRBD2. This CDR3 contains 15 residues. Trimming took 4 bases from V and 5 from J; bases not matched to a gene: 11. CDR1 is SQVTM, CDR2 ANQGSEA, per germline. The CDR3 reads CSVVTPGLAIHEQYF. CDR3 bases: TGCAGCGTTGTGACCCCGGGACTAGCGATCCACGAGCAGTACTTC.

The rearrangement links TRBV27 to TRBJ2-7; D is possibly TRBD2 (6 bases). The V gene's germline CDR1 is MNHEY and CDR2 SMNVEV (reference sequence). This CDR3 has 15 amino acids. The V and J ends lost 2 bases and 5 bases respectively, with 16 bases between them. In nucleotides, the CDR3 is TGTGCCAGCAGTTTACTCGGGACTGAAGGCAACGAGCAGTACTTC. Encoded protein: CASSLLGTEGNEQYF.

The chain is built from TRBV5-6 and TRBJ2-7; D gene uncertain. The CDR3 sequence is 16 residues long. The germline V and J ends were trimmed by 4 bases and 1 base, with 18 bases remaining between them. Germline V gene sequence: CDR1 SGHDT, CDR2 YYEEEE. CDR3 amino acids: CASSPDGPQRSYEQYF. The CDR3 region has the DNA TGTGCCAGCAGCCCCGACGGTCCGCAGAGGTCCTACGAGCAGTACTTC. Complete variable domain (other parts from reference TRBV5-6 and TRBJ2-7): DAGVTQSPTHLIKTRGQQVTLRCSPKSGHDTVSWYQQALGQGPQFIFQYYEEEERQRGNFPDRFSGHQFPNYSSELNVNALLLGDSALYLCASSPDGPQRSYEQYFGPGTRLTVT.